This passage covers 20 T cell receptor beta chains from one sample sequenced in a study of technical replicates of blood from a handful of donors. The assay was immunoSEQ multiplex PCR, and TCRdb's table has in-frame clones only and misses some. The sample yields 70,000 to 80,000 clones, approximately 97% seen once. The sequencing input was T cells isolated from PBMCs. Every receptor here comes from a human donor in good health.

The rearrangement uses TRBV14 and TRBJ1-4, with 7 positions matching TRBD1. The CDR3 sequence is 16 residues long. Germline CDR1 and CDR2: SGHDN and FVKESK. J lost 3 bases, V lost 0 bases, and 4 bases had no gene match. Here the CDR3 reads CASSQERDSPNEKLFF. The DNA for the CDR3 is TGTGCCAGCAGCCAAGAGCGGGACAGCCCTAATGAAAAACTGTTTTTT.

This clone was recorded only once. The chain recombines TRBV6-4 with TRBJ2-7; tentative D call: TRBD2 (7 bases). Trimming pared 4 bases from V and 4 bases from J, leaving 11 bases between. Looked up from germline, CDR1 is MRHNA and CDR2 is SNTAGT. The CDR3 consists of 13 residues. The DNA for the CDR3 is TGTGCCAGCAGTGTAGGGGGGGGATACGAGCAGTACTTC. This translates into CASSVGGGYEQYF.

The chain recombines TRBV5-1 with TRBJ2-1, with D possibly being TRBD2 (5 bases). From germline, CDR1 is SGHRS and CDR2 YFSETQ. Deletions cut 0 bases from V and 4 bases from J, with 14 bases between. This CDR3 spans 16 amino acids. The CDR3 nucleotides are TGCGCCAGCAGCTTGGCCGGTAGCGCACCATACAATGAGCAGTTCTTC. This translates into CASSLAGSAPYNEQFF.

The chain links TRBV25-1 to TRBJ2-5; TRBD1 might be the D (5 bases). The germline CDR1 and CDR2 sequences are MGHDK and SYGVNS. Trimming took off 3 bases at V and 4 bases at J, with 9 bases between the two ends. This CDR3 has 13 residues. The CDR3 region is CASSDVRVETQYF. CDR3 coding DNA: TGTGCCAGCAGTGATGTCAGGGTAGAGACCCAGTACTTC.

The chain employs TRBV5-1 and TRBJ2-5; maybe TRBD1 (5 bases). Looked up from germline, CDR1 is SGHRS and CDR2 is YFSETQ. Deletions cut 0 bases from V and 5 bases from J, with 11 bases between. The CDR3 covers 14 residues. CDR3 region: CASSLAQGIETQYF. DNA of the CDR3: TGCGCCAGCAGCTTGGCCCAGGGAATCGAGACCCAGTACTTC.

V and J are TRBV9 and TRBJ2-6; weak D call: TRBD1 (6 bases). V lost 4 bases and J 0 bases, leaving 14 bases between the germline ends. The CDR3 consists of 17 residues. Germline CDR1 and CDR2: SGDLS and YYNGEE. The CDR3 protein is CASSPTTGVSGANVLTF. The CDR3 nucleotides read TGTGCCAGCAGCCCTACGACAGGAGTCTCTGGGGCCAACGTCCTGACTTTC.

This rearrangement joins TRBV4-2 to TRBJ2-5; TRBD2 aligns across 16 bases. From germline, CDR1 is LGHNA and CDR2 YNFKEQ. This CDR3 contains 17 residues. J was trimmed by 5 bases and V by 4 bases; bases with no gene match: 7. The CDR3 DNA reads TGTGCCAGCAGCCTTGGGACTAGCGGGGGGGCAAGGGAGACCCAGTACTTC. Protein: CASSLGTSGGARETQYF.

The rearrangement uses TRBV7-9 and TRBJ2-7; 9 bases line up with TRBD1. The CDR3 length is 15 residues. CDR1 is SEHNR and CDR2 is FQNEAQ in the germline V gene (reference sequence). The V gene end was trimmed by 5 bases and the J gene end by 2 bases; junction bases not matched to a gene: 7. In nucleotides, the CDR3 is TGTGCCAGCAGCCCGGGACAGGGTAAGGCCTACGAGCAGTACTTC. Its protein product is CASSPGQGKAYEQYF.

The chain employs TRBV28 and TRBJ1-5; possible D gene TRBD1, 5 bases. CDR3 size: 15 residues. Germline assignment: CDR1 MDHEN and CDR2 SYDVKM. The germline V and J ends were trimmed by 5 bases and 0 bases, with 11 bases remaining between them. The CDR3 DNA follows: TGTGCCAGCAGTGGGGGGGTCCCTAGCAATCAGCCCCAGCATTTT. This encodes CASSGGVPSNQPQHF. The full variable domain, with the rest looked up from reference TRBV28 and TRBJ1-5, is DVKVTQSSRYLVKRTGEKVFLECVQDMDHENMFWYRQDPGLGLRLIYFSYDVKMKEKGDIPEGYSVSREKKERFSLILESASTNQTSMYLCASSGGVPSNQPQHFGDGTRLSIL.

Written as DNA, the CDR3 is TGTGCCAGCAGTGCTGGAGAAGGACACCGAATAAGACTAGCCAAAAACATTCAGTACTTC. Residues: CASSAGEGHRIRLAKNIQYF. This sequence joins TRBV6-1 and TRBJ2-4; maybe TRBD1 (5 bases). Germline V lookup: CDR1 MNHNS, CDR2 SASEGT. The V and J ends lost 4 bases and 0 bases respectively, with 25 bases between them. The CDR3 runs 20 residues.

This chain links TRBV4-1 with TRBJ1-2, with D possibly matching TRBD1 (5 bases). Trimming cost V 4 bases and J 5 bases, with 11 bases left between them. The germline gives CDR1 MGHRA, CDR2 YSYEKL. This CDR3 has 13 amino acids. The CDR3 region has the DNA TGCGCCAGCAGCCCCCAGGGAATGTATGGCTACACCTTC. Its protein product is CASSPQGMYGYTF.

CDR3 in amino acids: CASSEHTSTLVEQYF. CDR3 bases: TGTGCCAGCAGTGAGCACACTAGCACCCTCGTCGAGCAGTACTTC. The chain couples TRBV2 to TRBJ2-7; a possible D gene is TRBD2 (6 bases). V lost 3 bases, J lost 6 bases, and 18 bases lay in between. Germline lookup yields CDR1 SNHLY and CDR2 FYNNEI. The CDR3 is made up of 15 amino acids.

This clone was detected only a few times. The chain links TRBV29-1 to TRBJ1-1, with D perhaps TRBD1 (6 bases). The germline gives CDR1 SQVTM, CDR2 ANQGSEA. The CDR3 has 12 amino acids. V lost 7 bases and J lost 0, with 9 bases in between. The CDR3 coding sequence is TGCAGCGCGGGACACATGAACACTGAAGCTTTCTTT. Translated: CSAGHMNTEAFF.

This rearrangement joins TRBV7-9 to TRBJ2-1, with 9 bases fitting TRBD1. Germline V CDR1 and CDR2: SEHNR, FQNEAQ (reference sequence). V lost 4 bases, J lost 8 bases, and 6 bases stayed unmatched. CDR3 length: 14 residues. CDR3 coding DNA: TGTGCCAGCAGCTCGTGGGACAGGGATGATGAGCAGTTCTTC. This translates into CASSSWDRDDEQFF.

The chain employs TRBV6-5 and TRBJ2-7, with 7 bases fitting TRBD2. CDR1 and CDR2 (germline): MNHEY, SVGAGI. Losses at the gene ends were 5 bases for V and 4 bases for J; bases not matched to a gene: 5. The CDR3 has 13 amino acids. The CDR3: CASSLGLPYEQYF. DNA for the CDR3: TGTGCCAGCAGTCTGGGACTACCTTACGAGCAGTACTTC.

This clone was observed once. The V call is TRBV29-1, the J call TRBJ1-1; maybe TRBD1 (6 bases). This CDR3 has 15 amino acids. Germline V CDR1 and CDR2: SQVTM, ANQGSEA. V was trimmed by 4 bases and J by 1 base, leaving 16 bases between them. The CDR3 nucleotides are TGCAGCGTTGGGGAGGGGGGAAAGCCGAACACTGAAGCTTTCTTT. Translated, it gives CSVGEGGKPNTEAFF.

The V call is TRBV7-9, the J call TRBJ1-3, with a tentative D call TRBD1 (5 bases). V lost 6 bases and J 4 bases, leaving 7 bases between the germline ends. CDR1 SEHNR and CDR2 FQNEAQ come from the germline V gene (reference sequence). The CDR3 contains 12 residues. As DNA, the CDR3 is TGTGCCAGCAGGGGGCCAGGAAACACCATATATTTT. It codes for CASRGPGNTIYF.

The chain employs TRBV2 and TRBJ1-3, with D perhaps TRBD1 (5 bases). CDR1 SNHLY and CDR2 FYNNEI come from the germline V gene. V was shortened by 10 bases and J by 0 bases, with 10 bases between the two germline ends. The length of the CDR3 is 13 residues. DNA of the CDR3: TGTGCCATAAGACAGCCCTCTGGAAACACCATATATTTT. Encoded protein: CAIRQPSGNTIYF.

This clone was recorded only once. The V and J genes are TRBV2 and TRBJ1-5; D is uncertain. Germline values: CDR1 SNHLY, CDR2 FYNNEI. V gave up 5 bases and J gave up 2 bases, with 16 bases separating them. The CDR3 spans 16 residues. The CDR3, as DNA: TGTGCCAGCAGTCGGAGGGTACATATTGGCAATCAGCCCCAGCATTTT. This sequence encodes CASSRRVHIGNQPQHF.

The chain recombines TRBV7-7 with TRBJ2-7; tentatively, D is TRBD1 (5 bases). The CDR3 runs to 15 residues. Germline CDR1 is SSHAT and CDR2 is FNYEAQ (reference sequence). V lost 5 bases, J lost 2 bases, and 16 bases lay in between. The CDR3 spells CASSQPGKNPYEQYF. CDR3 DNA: TGTGCCAGCAGCCAGCCAGGGAAGAATCCCTACGAGCAGTACTTC.